This T cell receptor delta chain comes out of a study of gamma-delta chains in newborns, infants, children. Study as a whole: Microbial exposure reportedly drives polyclonal innate γδ T cell expansion after birth.

The table lists this clone with a few counts. TCRdb re-analyzed the reads via CATT. The repertoire holds about 5,400 delta-chain clones, with approximately 18% as singletons. V lost 0 bases, J lost 0 bases, and 14 bases lay in between. The length of the CDR3 is 19 residues. Germline CDR1 reads GEAIGNYY; CDR2 reads EKD. The sequence came from a child who was a newborn, infant or young child, either healthy, febrile or measles-vaccinated (not recorded which). J is TRDJ3 and V is TRDV2; D is unresolved. The source material was blood. The CDR3 reads CACDTVRGPSSWDTRQMFF. CDR3 bases: TGTGCCTGTGACACCGTGAGGGGCCCCAGCTCCTGGGACACCCGACAGATGTTTTTC.